The 8 T cell receptor beta chains presented below share a single source sample, sequenced in a study of T cell responses to AZD1222 COVID-19 vaccine. This table comes from immunoSEQ multiplex PCR, and its TCRdb copy is limited to in-frame clones, with some not included. The table records some 140,000 clones, about 93% of them present only once. Material: peripheral blood, obtained 28 days after the second AZD1222 dose. All receptors come from an adult who received the AZD1222 COVID-19 vaccine.

This chain joins TRBV6-2 or TRBV6-3 and TRBJ2-3; TRBD2 matches at 8 bases. This CDR3 spans 18 amino acids. Germline CDR1 MNHEY, CDR2 SVGEGT. The junction had 16 bases not matched to a gene; V was cut back by 3 bases and J by 5 bases. The CDR3 region has the DNA TGTGCCAGCAGTTATTCTCCCCCCCGCGGGGGGCGGATAGATACGCAGTATTTT. Its protein is CASSYSPPRGGRIDTQYF.

The chain uses TRBV6-6 and TRBJ1-5, with D hard to call. CDR1 is MNHNY, CDR2 SVGAGI, per germline (reference sequence). V was trimmed by 2 bases and J by 1 base, leaving 6 bases between them. This CDR3 has 14 residues. CDR3 bases: TGTGCCAGCAGTTACAGCGGCAGCAATCAGCCCCAGCATTTT. Encoded protein: CASSYSGSNQPQHF.

The chain couples TRBV6-5 to TRBJ1-4; 8 bases fit TRBD1. Germline CDR1 is MNHEY and CDR2 is SVGAGI. V lost 6 bases to trimming and J lost 7 bases; unmatched junction nucleotides: 7. This CDR3 comprises 14 residues. The CDR3 DNA is TGTGCCAGCAGAGTAACAGGGACAGGTGAAAAACTGTTTTTT. It codes for CASRVTGTGEKLFF.

This chain uses TRBV20-1 with TRBJ1-2; D uncertain. This CDR3 spans 11 amino acids. V lost 5 bases, J lost 8 bases, and 12 bases lay in between. Germline V CDR1 and CDR2: DFQATT, SNEGSKA (reference sequence). CDR3 loop: CSAAVIAGYTF. In nucleotides, the CDR3 is TGCAGTGCTGCCGTGATTGCGGGCTACACCTTC.

This clone occurred once. The rearrangement links TRBV4-3 to TRBJ1-6, with D perhaps matching TRBD1 (5 bases). The length of the CDR3 is 14 residues. Trimming pared 2 bases from V and 10 bases from J, leaving 12 bases between. CDR1 and CDR2 from the germline V gene are LGHNA and YSLEER. The CDR3 bases are TGCGCCAGCAGCCAAACAACCGGGGCCTCACCCCTCCACTTT. Its translation is CASSQTTGASPLHF.

The chain links TRBV3-1 (or the pseudogene TRBV3-2) to TRBJ2-3, with a weak D call TRBD1 (5 bases). The CDR3 runs to 15 residues. Trimming cost V 6 bases and J 3 bases, with 16 bases left between them. Germline values: CDR1 LGHDT, CDR2 YNNKEL (reference sequence). DNA of the CDR3: TGTGCCAGCAGTCATTCTTCCTCAGGGACAGATACGCAGTATTTT. This encodes CASSHSSSGTDTQYF.

The V and J genes are TRBV20-1 and TRBJ1-1; D gene unclear. V lost 3 bases, J lost 9 bases, and 8 bases lay in between. Germline-derived CDR1 and CDR2 are DFQATT and SNEGSKA (reference sequence). The length of the CDR3 is 10 residues. CDR3 DNA: TGCAGTGCTAGTCTCCTCCAAGCTTTCTTT. Translation: CSASLLQAFF.

This chain links TRBV2 with TRBJ2-7; D perhaps matches TRBD1 (5 bases). The ends were cut back, 4 bases at V and 3 bases at J, with 10 bases in the middle. In germline, CDR1 is SNHLY, CDR2 FYNNEI. The CDR3 has 13 residues. CDR3 nucleotides: TGTGCCAGCAGTGCTCAGGGCTTCTACGAGCAGTACTTC. This gives the protein CASSAQGFYEQYF.